The rows below give T cell receptor beta chains drawn from one sample of a study of blood T cell repertoires in COVID-19. TCRdb's copy holds only in-frame clones and misses some; the assay was immunoSEQ multiplex PCR. The sample lists more than 250,000 clones, roughly 85% occurring once. The source material was PBMCs or T cells enriched from blood (not recorded which). These receptors came from a woman in her forties who had recovered from COVID-19. Both conserved end residues are part of each CDR3. The order of the fields is V gene, clone size, J gene, D gene, CDR3 protein, CDR3 DNA. A D gene is named only where the DNA matches it firmly. Size is omitted from some rows. Given values are once, few, many or a class for expanded clones.

V gene: TRBV2
clone size: NA
J gene: TRBJ1-6
D gene: NA
CDR3 protein: CAGQRGNNSPLHF
CDR3 DNA: TGTGCCGGACAGAGGGGGAATAATTCACCCCTCCACTTT

V gene: TRBV28
clone size: NA
J gene: TRBJ1-4
D gene: NA
CDR3 protein: CASRGAREKLFF
CDR3 DNA: TGTGCCAGCAGGGGGGCGCGGGAAAAACTGTTTTTT

V gene: TRBV3-1/TRBV3-2
clone size: NA
J gene: TRBJ2-1
D gene: NA
CDR3 protein: CASSEQGTSYNEQFF
CDR3 DNA: TGTGCCAGCAGTGAGCAGGGTACCTCCTACAATGAGCAGTTCTTC

V gene: TRBV2
clone size: NA
J gene: TRBJ1-1
D gene: TRBD1
CDR3 protein: CASSEGGPEAFF
CDR3 DNA: TGTGCCAGCAGCGAAGGGGGCCCTGAAGCTTTCTTT

V gene: TRBV20-1
clone size: NA
J gene: TRBJ2-7
D gene: NA
CDR3 protein: CSASPQGGSYEQYF
CDR3 DNA: TGCAGTGCTAGTCCCCAGGGGGGTTCCTACGAGCAGTACTTC

V gene: TRBV29-1
clone size: NA
J gene: TRBJ2-7
D gene: TRBD2
CDR3 protein: CSVEDILAGASEQYF
CDR3 DNA: TGCAGCGTGGAAGACATACTAGCGGGAGCTTCTGAGCAGTACTTC

V gene: TRBV18
clone size: NA
J gene: TRBJ1-2
D gene: TRBD1
CDR3 protein: CASSPPRFPGQGLYGYTF
CDR3 DNA: TGTGCCAGCTCACCACCGAGGTTCCCTGGACAGGGATTATATGGCTACACCTTC

V gene: TRBV28
clone size: once
J gene: TRBJ2-3
D gene: NA
CDR3 protein: CASSRLTSTQYF
CDR3 DNA: TGTGCCAGCAGTCGCCTCACTAGTACGCAGTATTTT

V gene: TRBV6-5
clone size: few
J gene: TRBJ2-5
D gene: NA
CDR3 protein: CASLLSGSQETQYF
CDR3 DNA: TGTGCCAGCCTTCTATCGGGGTCACAAGAGACCCAGTACTTC

V gene: TRBV27
clone size: NA
J gene: TRBJ2-7
D gene: TRBD1
CDR3 protein: CASSPGGFDEQYF
CDR3 DNA: TGTGCCAGCAGTCCAGGGGGCTTCGACGAGCAGTACTTC

V gene: TRBV6-5
clone size: once
J gene: TRBJ2-3
D gene: NA
CDR3 protein: CASTEGSVSPDTQYF
CDR3 DNA: TGTGCCAGCACCGAGGGTAGCGTTAGTCCAGATACGCAGTATTTT

V gene: TRBV10-3
clone size: NA
J gene: TRBJ2-1
D gene: TRBD2
CDR3 protein: CAIGTSGYNEQFF
CDR3 DNA: TGTGCCATCGGGACTAGCGGCTACAATGAGCAGTTCTTC

V gene: TRBV7-8
clone size: NA
J gene: TRBJ2-3
D gene: NA
CDR3 protein: CASSLGQTRTDTQYF
CDR3 DNA: TGTGCCAGCAGCTTAGGCCAGACTCGCACAGATACGCAGTATTTT

V gene: TRBV10-3
clone size: NA
J gene: TRBJ2-3
D gene: TRBD2
CDR3 protein: CAISESLAGGTDTQYF
CDR3 DNA: TGTGCCATCAGTGAATCGCTAGCGGGAGGAACAGATACGCAGTATTTT

V gene: TRBV7-9
clone size: NA
J gene: TRBJ2-3
D gene: TRBD2
CDR3 protein: CASSLVGGSSDTQYF
CDR3 DNA: TGTGCCAGCAGCTTAGTTGGCGGGAGTTCAGATACGCAGTATTTT

V gene: TRBV7-9
clone size: once
J gene: TRBJ2-3
D gene: TRBD2
CDR3 protein: CASSLGLAGYTQYF
CDR3 DNA: TGTGCCAGCAGCTTAGGGCTAGCGGGTTATACGCAGTATTTT

V gene: TRBV29-1
clone size: NA
J gene: TRBJ2-1
D gene: NA
CDR3 protein: CSVDRYNEQFF
CDR3 DNA: TGCAGCGTTGACAGATACAATGAGCAGTTCTTC

V gene: TRBV11-2
clone size: NA
J gene: TRBJ2-7
D gene: NA
CDR3 protein: CASSLRFGTSVGAYEQYF
CDR3 DNA: TGTGCCAGCAGCTTAAGATTCGGGACTTCAGTCGGGGCCTACGAGCAGTACTTC

V gene: TRBV28
clone size: NA
J gene: TRBJ2-7
D gene: NA
CDR3 protein: CASTPDFYEQYF
CDR3 DNA: TGTGCCAGCACCCCGGACTTCTACGAGCAGTACTTC

V gene: TRBV4-1
clone size: NA
J gene: TRBJ2-1
D gene: TRBD2
CDR3 protein: CASSQPSSTPGRAYYNEQFF
CDR3 DNA: TGCGCCAGCAGCCAACCATCTTCTACGCCAGGGAGGGCATACTACAATGAGCAGTTCTTC

V gene: TRBV28
clone size: NA
J gene: TRBJ2-3
D gene: NA
CDR3 protein: CASSSVSRLGQDTQYF
CDR3 DNA: TGTGCCAGCAGTTCTGTAAGTCGGCTAGGACAAGATACGCAGTATTTT

V gene: TRBV11-2
clone size: once
J gene: TRBJ2-5
D gene: NA
CDR3 protein: CASSLDQEETQYF
CDR3 DNA: TGTGCCAGCAGCTTAGACCAGGAAGAGACCCAGTACTTC

V gene: TRBV6-5
clone size: NA
J gene: TRBJ2-2
D gene: TRBD2
CDR3 protein: CASGGGRLAGELFF
CDR3 DNA: TGTGCCAGCGGGGGCGGGAGGTTAGCCGGGGAGCTGTTTTTT

V gene: TRBV30
clone size: NA
J gene: TRBJ1-1
D gene: NA
CDR3 protein: CAWREALPTEAFF
CDR3 DNA: TGTGCCTGGAGAGAGGCCCTTCCAACTGAAGCTTTCTTT

V gene: TRBV18
clone size: NA
J gene: TRBJ2-3
D gene: NA
CDR3 protein: CASSPGREKKDTQYF
CDR3 DNA: TGTGCCAGCTCACCGGGTCGGGAGAAGAAAGATACGCAGTATTTT

V gene: TRBV2
clone size: once
J gene: TRBJ2-7
D gene: NA
CDR3 protein: CASGDNRSYEQYF
CDR3 DNA: TGTGCCAGCGGCGACAACCGGTCCTACGAGCAGTACTTC

V gene: TRBV11-1
clone size: NA
J gene: TRBJ2-5
D gene: NA
CDR3 protein: CASSPNSAGQETQYF
CDR3 DNA: TGTGCCAGCAGCCCAAATTCGGCAGGGCAGGAGACCCAGTACTTC

V gene: TRBV7-9
clone size: few
J gene: TRBJ2-7
D gene: TRBD2
CDR3 protein: CASSPVGRIYEQYF
CDR3 DNA: TGTGCCAGCAGCCCAGTCGGGAGGATCTACGAGCAGTACTTC

V gene: TRBV7-2
clone size: few
J gene: TRBJ1-4
D gene: NA
CDR3 protein: CASSFGVEEKLFF
CDR3 DNA: TGTGCCAGCAGCTTCGGGGTCGAGGAAAAACTGTTTTTT

V gene: TRBV30
clone size: NA
J gene: TRBJ2-3
D gene: TRBD2
CDR3 protein: CAKSEGGPIDTQYF
CDR3 DNA: TGTGCCAAATCGGAGGGAGGGCCGATAGATACGCAGTATTTT

V gene: TRBV19
clone size: few
J gene: TRBJ1-2
D gene: NA
CDR3 protein: CASSVLNYGYTF
CDR3 DNA: TGTGCCAGTTCGGTCCTCAACTATGGCTACACCTTC

V gene: TRBV5-1
clone size: NA
J gene: TRBJ2-2
D gene: NA
CDR3 protein: CASSLWATGELFF
CDR3 DNA: TGCGCCAGCAGTCTTTGGGCGACCGGGGAGCTGTTTTTT

V gene: TRBV7-9
clone size: NA
J gene: TRBJ1-5
D gene: NA
CDR3 protein: CASSLMGAGQPQHF
CDR3 DNA: TGTGCCAGCAGCTTAATGGGGGCAGGTCAGCCCCAGCATTTT

V gene: TRBV18
clone size: NA
J gene: TRBJ2-1
D gene: NA
CDR3 protein: CASSQLNRDDNEQFF
CDR3 DNA: TGTGCCAGCTCACAACTGAACAGGGACGACAATGAGCAGTTCTTC

V gene: TRBV7-3
clone size: NA
J gene: TRBJ2-3
D gene: TRBD2
CDR3 protein: CASSPTGGVPSGTTQYF
CDR3 DNA: TGTGCCAGCAGCCCCACAGGCGGGGTCCCTAGCGGGACTACGCAGTATTTT

V gene: TRBV7-2
clone size: NA
J gene: TRBJ1-5
D gene: TRBD1
CDR3 protein: CASSTGQGSNQPQHF
CDR3 DNA: TGTGCCAGCAGCACGGGACAGGGGTCCAATCAGCCCCAGCATTTT

V gene: TRBV2
clone size: NA
J gene: TRBJ2-1
D gene: TRBD2
CDR3 protein: CATLSTASGDFYNEQFF
CDR3 DNA: TGTGCCACCCTCTCGACGGCTAGCGGGGATTTTTACAATGAGCAGTTCTTC

V gene: TRBV5-1
clone size: NA
J gene: TRBJ1-4
D gene: NA
CDR3 protein: CASSLGRGVGTNEKLFF
CDR3 DNA: TGCGCCAGCAGCCTGGGACGGGGAGTGGGGACTAATGAAAAACTGTTTTTT

V gene: TRBV13
clone size: NA
J gene: TRBJ2-2
D gene: NA
CDR3 protein: CASSFALTGNTGELFF
CDR3 DNA: TGTGCCAGCAGCTTCGCCTTGACAGGGAACACCGGGGAGCTGTTTTTT

V gene: TRBV20-1
clone size: NA
J gene: TRBJ2-7
D gene: TRBD2
CDR3 protein: CSASSQREFSYEQYF
CDR3 DNA: TGCAGTGCTAGTTCCCAGCGGGAATTTTCCTACGAGCAGTACTTC

V gene: TRBV28
clone size: NA
J gene: TRBJ2-3
D gene: TRBD2
CDR3 protein: CASSFIAGGGTGDTQYF
CDR3 DNA: TGTGCCAGCAGTTTCATAGCGGGAGGAGGGACCGGCGATACGCAGTATTTT

V gene: TRBV30
clone size: NA
J gene: TRBJ2-6
D gene: NA
CDR3 protein: CAWSSGSGQRANVLTF
CDR3 DNA: TGTGCCTGGAGTTCGGGGTCAGGACAGCGGGCCAACGTCCTGACTTTC

V gene: TRBV29-1
clone size: NA
J gene: TRBJ1-5
D gene: TRBD1
CDR3 protein: CSVQQGNQPQHF
CDR3 DNA: TGCAGCGTGCAACAGGGGAATCAGCCCCAGCATTTT

V gene: TRBV30
clone size: NA
J gene: TRBJ2-1
D gene: NA
CDR3 protein: CAWSLTRGSRYNEQFF
CDR3 DNA: TGTGCCTGGAGTTTGACTCGGGGGAGCCGTTACAATGAGCAGTTCTTC

V gene: TRBV28
clone size: NA
J gene: TRBJ2-4
D gene: TRBD1
CDR3 protein: CASSGPGTGNIQYF
CDR3 DNA: TGTGCCAGCAGTGGACCCGGGACAGGAAACATTCAGTACTTC

V gene: TRBV3-1/TRBV3-2
clone size: NA
J gene: TRBJ1-1
D gene: TRBD1
CDR3 protein: CASSQVAGGTEAFF
CDR3 DNA: TGTGCCAGCAGCCAAGTCGCAGGGGGGACTGAAGCTTTCTTT